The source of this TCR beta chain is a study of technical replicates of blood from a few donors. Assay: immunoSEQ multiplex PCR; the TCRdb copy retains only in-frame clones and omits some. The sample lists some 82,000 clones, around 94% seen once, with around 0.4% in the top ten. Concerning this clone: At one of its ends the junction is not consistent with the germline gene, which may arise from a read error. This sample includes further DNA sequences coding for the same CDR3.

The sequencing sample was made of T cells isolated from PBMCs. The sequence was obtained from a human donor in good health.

The CDR3 region is CASSKAGGQETQYF. CDR3 bases: TGTGCCAGCAGTAAAGCGGGGGGGCAAGAGACCCAGTACTTC. The chain joins TRBV6-1 to TRBJ2-5; 10 nucleotides align to TRBD2. Germline assignment: CDR1 MNHNS and CDR2 SASEGT. The CDR3 is 14 amino acids.